This passage covers 15 T cell receptor beta chains from one sample sequenced in a study of CD8 T cells in Susac syndrome. RNA, at about 0.45 to 1 ug, was reverse transcribed with random hexamers. Each CDR3 protein gets one entry after TCRdb re-called the immunoSEQ multiplex PCR reads with MiXCR. The sample lists 80,000 or so distinct CDR3 sequences, just over 90% seen once, with 0.4% to 0.55% in the top ten. The specimen sequenced was CD4+ T cells from PBMCs. The receptor source for this set is a human donor with Susac syndrome.

J is TRBJ2-6 and V is TRBV6-5; no definite D call. The V end was cut by 2 bases, the J end by 6 bases, with 5 bases between. Germline values: CDR1 MNHEY, CDR2 SVGAGI. The CDR3 extends over 13 amino acids. CDR3 amino acids: CASSYTPANVLTF. For the CDR3, the DNA is TGTGCCAGCAGTTACACCCCGGCCAACGTCCTGACTTTC.

The rearrangement uses TRBV7-2 and TRBJ2-3; no firm D call. V lost 1 base, J lost 2 bases, and 10 bases lay in between. CDR1 and CDR2 (germline): SGHTA, FQGNSA. CDR3 length: 15 amino acids. Written as DNA, the CDR3 is TGTGCCAGCAGCTTAGAGGGTCAGATCACAGATACGCAGTATTTT. It encodes CASSLEGQITDTQYF.

The rearrangement links TRBV9 to TRBJ2-5; D assignment may be TRBD1 or TRBD2 (6 bases each). V dropped 3 bases and J dropped 5 bases, with 20 bases sitting between them. Looked up from germline, CDR1 is SGDLS and CDR2 is YYNGEE. CDR3 length: 16 amino acids. CDR3 nucleotide sequence: TGTGCCAGCAGCGGCTTTTCCTCCAGAGGGGGGGAGACCCAGTACTTC. Protein: CASSGFSSRGGETQYF.

The rearrangement joins TRBV12-3 or TRBV12-4 to TRBJ1-6, with D possibly being TRBD1 (6 bases). This CDR3 has 14 residues. V lost 6 bases and J lost 7, with 13 bases in between. The CDR3 sequence: CASRSTGINSPLHF. CDR3 bases: TGTGCCAGCAGGTCCACAGGGATCAATTCACCCCTCCACTTT.

The chain recombines TRBV19 with TRBJ2-5; 9 nucleotides agree with TRBD1. The trim removed 5 bases at V and 0 bases at J, leaving 4 bases unmatched. Germline CDR1 reads LNHDA; CDR2 reads SQIVND (reference sequence). CDR3 length: 15 amino acids. The CDR3 protein is CASSRDRVYQETQYF. The DNA for the CDR3 is TGTGCCAGTAGTCGGGACAGGGTTTACCAAGAGACCCAGTACTTC.

Of note for this clonotype: An end of the junction differs from the germline gene, which may be a read error. The gene calls are TRBV7-2 and TRBJ1-1; D remains ambiguous. Germline loops: CDR1 SGHTA, CDR2 FQGNSA. The CDR3 is 13 residues long. The CDR3 nucleotides are TGTGCCAGCAGCTTTGCAGCTAACACTGAAGTTTTCTTT. Encoded protein: CASSFAANTEVFF.

The rearrangement links TRBV3-1 to TRBJ2-3; 14 nucleotides agree with TRBD2. The CDR3 is 17 residues long. The germline V gene encodes CDR1 LGHDT and CDR2 YNNKEL (reference sequence). V lost 1 base to trimming and J lost 0 bases; unmatched junction nucleotides: 0. CDR3 sequence reads: CASSQGLAGGSTDTQYF. CDR3 sequence (DNA): TGTGCCAGCAGCCAAGGACTAGCGGGGGGGAGCACAGATACGCAGTATTTT.

The V and J genes are TRBV3-1 and TRBJ2-7; 7 bases fit TRBD2. From germline, CDR1 is LGHDT and CDR2 YNNKEL (reference sequence). The CDR3 contains 12 residues. V gave up 3 bases and J gave up 9 bases; unmatched junction bases: 5. The DNA of the CDR3 is TGTGCCAGCAGCCAGGCGGGAGAGGGGCAGTACTTC. Amino acid sequence: CASSQAGEGQYF.

The table lists this clonotype with a count of one. The chain carries TRBV5-1 and TRBJ1-3; D not certain. V lost 0 bases and J 4 bases, leaving 11 bases between the germline ends. The CDR3 consists of 15 residues. CDR1 is SGHRS, CDR2 YFSETQ, per germline. The CDR3 protein is CASSLVAGVGNTIYF. The CDR3 DNA reads TGCGCCAGCAGCTTGGTTGCCGGGGTCGGAAACACCATATATTTT.

In nucleotides, the CDR3 is TGCGCCAGCAGCTTGGAGGGATCTGAAAAACTGTTTTTT. Protein: CASSLEGSEKLFF. The chain has TRBV5-1 and TRBJ1-4; D is uncertain. Germline CDR1 and CDR2: SGHRS and YFSETQ. V lost 0 bases and J 7 bases, leaving 7 bases between the germline ends. CDR3 length: 13 residues.

The chain couples TRBV5-1 to TRBJ2-2, with D tentatively TRBD1 (6 bases). V lost 4 bases to trimming and J lost 6 bases, with 10 bases between them. The CDR3 has 13 residues. Germline loops: CDR1 SGHRS, CDR2 YFSETQ. The DNA for the CDR3 is TGCGCCAGCAGCCCTACAGGGTCCGGGGAGCTGTTTTTT. It yields the protein CASSPTGSGELFF.

V usage is TRBV6-1 and J usage is TRBJ2-7; 8 positions agree with TRBD1. The CDR3 totals 15 residues. Germline CDR1 reads MNHNS; CDR2 reads SASEGT. Unmatched junction bases numbered 9, after V lost 7 bases and J lost 1 base. CDR3 sequence (DNA): TGTGCCAGCAACCATGGACAGGGTTCGTCCTACGAGCAGTACTTC. Translating gives CASNHGQGSSYEQYF.

This chain links TRBV12-3 or TRBV12-4 with TRBJ2-7; TRBD2 might be the D (6 bases). This CDR3 comprises 14 residues. The ends were cut back, 1 base at V and 2 bases at J, with 9 bases in the middle. DNA for the CDR3: TGTGCCAGCAGTTTAGGTAGCGGCGCCTACGAGCAGTACTTC. It translates to CASSLGSGAYEQYF.

V and J are TRBV19 and TRBJ2-7; TRBD1 matches at 8 bases. CDR1 is LNHDA, CDR2 SQIVND, per germline (reference sequence). V shed 7 bases, J shed 5 bases, and the junction held 10 bases outside the gene matches. The CDR3 covers 14 residues. The CDR3 protein is CASTPKGQGHEQYF. CDR3 sequence (DNA): TGTGCCAGTACCCCAAAAGGACAGGGCCACGAGCAGTACTTC.

The rearrangement uses TRBV7-9 and TRBJ2-5; D is uncertain. Germline-derived CDR1 and CDR2 are SEHNR and FQNEAQ (reference sequence). This CDR3 comprises 14 residues. Trimming cost V 5 bases and J 2 bases, with 12 bases left between them. CDR3 nucleotides: TGTGCCAGCAGCCGCGCCACTGTACAAGAGACCCAGTACTTC. It specifies CASSRATVQETQYF.